A single sample gave rise to the 18 T cell receptor beta chains below, sequenced in a study of cytomegalovirus exposure and HLA in healthy donors. The PCR used 60 Vbeta and 13 Jbeta primers. Assay: immunoSEQ multiplex PCR; the TCRdb copy retains only in-frame clones and omits some. Its table lists about 130,000 clones. The material sequenced was PBMCs. The receptors were sampled from an older woman in good health and CMV-seronegative.

The V and J genes are TRBV5-1 and TRBJ2-7; D perhaps matches TRBD2 (5 bases). The CDR3 has 15 residues. The germline V and J ends were trimmed by 0 bases and 7 bases, with 17 bases remaining between them. The germline gives CDR1 SGHRS, CDR2 YFSETQ. The CDR3 nucleotides read TGCGCCAGCAGCTTGGCCGCAGGACTTCCAGCGGAGCAGTACTTC. This codes for CASSLAAGLPAEQYF.

The CDR3 bases are TGCGCCAGCAGCTTCCAGGAAAACACTGAAGCTTTCTTT. Protein: CASSFQENTEAFF. The rearrangement uses TRBV5-1 and TRBJ1-1; D gene ambiguous. Germline CDR1 SGHRS, CDR2 YFSETQ. V lost 2 bases, J lost 2 bases, and 7 bases lay in between. The CDR3 loop spans 13 amino acids.

The chain combines TRBV6-1 with TRBJ2-2; the D is unclear. CDR1 and CDR2 from the germline V gene are MNHNS and SASEGT. The germline V and J ends were trimmed by 7 bases and 4 bases, with 10 bases remaining between them. The CDR3 is 13 residues long. CDR3 sequence reads: CASITSLTGELFF. CDR3 in DNA: TGTGCCAGCATAACGAGTCTCACCGGGGAGCTGTTTTTT.

The chain couples TRBV2 to TRBJ2-3; 15 nucleotides line up with TRBD2. CDR1 is SNHLY and CDR2 is FYNNEI in the germline V gene. This CDR3 is 19 amino acids long. The V and J ends lost 5 bases and 4 bases, in that order; junction bases with no gene match: 13. Here the CDR3 reads CASSSGLAGGRGEPDTQYF. The CDR3 DNA follows: TGTGCCAGCAGTTCCGGACTAGCGGGAGGGCGGGGAGAGCCAGATACGCAGTATTTT.

The chain employs TRBV29-1 and TRBJ1-3, with TRBD1 as a possible D gene (6 bases). CDR1 is SQVTM, CDR2 ANQGSEA, per germline. V gave up 7 bases and J gave up 0 bases, with 13 bases separating them. This CDR3 comprises 14 residues. The CDR3 nucleotides are TGCAGCGCCATGGGACACCCCTCTGGAAACACCATATATTTT. Protein: CSAMGHPSGNTIYF.

V is TRBV7-8 and J is TRBJ2-3; TRBD2 aligns across 10 bases. V gave up 3 bases and J gave up 7 bases; unmatched junction bases: 19. CDR1 is SGHVS, CDR2 FQNEAQ, per germline. This CDR3 contains 19 residues. CDR3: CASSFTRPRLAGVVYTQYF. CDR3 sequence (DNA): TGTGCCAGCAGCTTCACCAGACCCCGGCTAGCGGGAGTAGTATATACGCAGTATTTT. Looking up the rest from reference TRBV7-8 and TRBJ2-3 gives the full variable domain: GAGVSQSPRYKVAKRGQDVALRCDPISGHVSLFWYQQALGQGPEFLTYFQNEAQLDKSGLPSDRFFAERPEGSVSTLKIQRTQQEDSAVYLCASSFTRPRLAGVVYTQYFGPGTRLTVL.

The chain uses TRBV18 and TRBJ1-2; D is ambiguous. The germline gives CDR1 KGHSH, CDR2 LQKENI. V lost 5 bases and J 2 bases, leaving 6 bases between the germline ends. CDR3 size: 12 residues. CDR3 protein: CASSNRNYGYTF. The CDR3 nucleotides are TGTGCCAGCTCAAATCGGAACTATGGCTACACCTTC. The full variable domain, in which reference TRBV18 and TRBJ1-2 provide the parts outside the CDR3, is NAGVMQNPRHLVRRRGQEARLRCSPMKGHSHVYWYRQLPEEGLKFMVYLQKENIIDESGMPKERFSAEFPKEGPSILRIQQVVRGDSAAYFCASSNRNYGYTFGSGTRLTVV.

The chain couples TRBV28 to TRBJ1-6; TRBD1 agrees at 11 bases. CDR1 is MDHEN and CDR2 is SYDVKM in the germline V gene. CDR3 length: 18 residues. The junction had 14 bases not matched to a gene; V was cut back by 2 bases and J by 11 bases. The CDR3 loop reads CASSLRVSGQGVLTPLHF. CDR3 nucleotides: TGTGCCAGCAGTTTACGGGTCTCGGGACAGGGGGTTCTAACACCCCTCCACTTT.

V is TRBV7-9 and J is TRBJ2-3, with 9 bases identical to TRBD2. The trim removed 10 bases at V and 1 base at J, leaving 6 bases unmatched. From germline, CDR1 is SEHNR and CDR2 FQNEAQ (reference sequence). The CDR3 length is 14 residues. In DNA, the CDR3 is TGTGCCATCATAGCGGGGGACGGCACAGATACGCAGTATTTT. This translates into CAIIAGDGTDTQYF.

The chain employs TRBV28 and TRBJ2-7; TRBD2 aligns across 8 bases. V was clipped by 4 bases and J by 4 bases; unmatched bases: 6. The CDR3 loop spans 14 amino acids. From germline, CDR1 is MDHEN and CDR2 SYDVKM. The CDR3 sequence is CASSSPPGGYEQYF. CDR3 nucleotide sequence: TGTGCCAGCAGTTCCCCCCCGGGGGGGTACGAGCAGTACTTC.

The chain carries TRBV30 and TRBJ1-1; 11 positions agree with TRBD1. V lost 4 bases to trimming and J lost 5 bases; unmatched junction nucleotides: 6. CDR3 length: 14 amino acids. Germline V gene data show CDR1 as GTSNPN and CDR2 as SVGIG (reference sequence). This CDR3 is CAWTGTGGRTEAFF. The CDR3 DNA sequence: TGTGCCTGGACCGGGACAGGGGGGAGGACTGAAGCTTTCTTT.

V usage is TRBV7-2 and J usage is TRBJ1-1; possible D gene TRBD1, 6 bases. The CDR3 contains 15 residues. CDR1 is SGHTA and CDR2 is FQGNSA in the germline V gene. With 6 bases removed from V and 3 bases from J, the gap between germline ends came to 17 bases. Written as DNA, the CDR3 is TGTGCCAGCAGACCTTCAGGGGCAGGCGACACTGAAGCTTTCTTT. The encoded protein is CASRPSGAGDTEAFF.

The V gene is TRBV30, the J gene TRBJ1-5; D might be TRBD1 (6 bases). The CDR3 extends over 12 amino acids. V was cut by 0 bases and J by 6 bases, with 6 bases left in between. Per the germline V gene, CDR1 is GTSNPN and CDR2 is SVGIG (reference sequence). CDR3 bases: TGTGCCTGGAGTGTACAGGGTCAGCCCCAGCATTTT. Its translation: CAWSVQGQPQHF. Complete variable domain (other parts from reference TRBV30 and TRBJ1-5): SQTIHQWPATLVQPVGSPLSLECTVEGTSNPNLYWYRQAAGRGLQLLFYSVGIGQISSEVPQNLSASRPQDRQFILSSKKLLLSDSGFYLCAWSVQGQPQHFGDGTRLSIL.

The chain carries TRBV28 and TRBJ1-5; TRBD1 might be the D (5 bases). CDR3 length: 16 amino acids. Trimming removed 1 base at V and 0 bases at J, with 10 bases between. Germline CDR1 reads MDHEN; CDR2 reads SYDVKM. The CDR3 nucleotides are TGTGCCAGCAGTTTATCCGGGGGAATTAGCAATCAGCCCCAGCATTTT. Protein sequence: CASSLSGGISNQPQHF. Combining the CDR3 with reference TRBV28 and TRBJ1-5 gives the whole variable domain DVKVTQSSRYLVKRTGEKVFLECVQDMDHENMFWYRQDPGLGLRLIYFSYDVKMKEKGDIPEGYSVSREKKERFSLILESASTNQTSMYLCASSLSGGISNQPQHFGDGTRLSIL.

V gene TRBV19 combines with J gene TRBJ1-1; 9 bases align to TRBD1. The length of the CDR3 is 16 residues. Trimming removed 3 bases from V and 2 bases from J; junction bases left unmatched: 7. CDR1 is LNHDA, CDR2 SQIVND, per germline (reference sequence). CDR3 DNA: TGTGCCAGTAGTATGAGGAAGGGACAGGGAAACACTGAAGCTTTCTTT. This encodes CASSMRKGQGNTEAFF.

The CDR3: CASSLIGSRQGANYGYTF. The CDR3 DNA sequence: TGTGCCAGCAGTTTAATCGGTTCCCGACAGGGAGCTAACTATGGCTACACCTTC. The chain recombines TRBV27 with TRBJ1-2, with 7 positions matching TRBD1. V shed 2 bases, J shed 0 bases, and the junction held 12 bases outside the gene matches. The CDR3 totals 18 residues. CDR1 is MNHEY, CDR2 SMNVEV, per germline (reference sequence).

With respect to this clone: The junction and the germline gene differ at one end; a read error may be behind it. The gene calls are TRBV30 and TRBJ1-2; D is unresolved. The CDR3 runs to 11 residues. Germline V lookup: CDR1 GTSNPN, CDR2 SVGIG (reference sequence). CDR3 in amino acids: CARLNSYVYTF. CDR3 bases: TGTGCCCGCCTAAATAGTTATGTCTACACCTTC.

The J gene is TRBJ1-5, the V gene TRBV4-2; perhaps TRBD1 as D (5 bases). The V end lost 2 bases, the J end lost 1 base, and 18 bases lay between the germline ends. Per the germline V gene, CDR1 is LGHNA and CDR2 is YNFKEQ. This CDR3 is built from 18 residues. Here the CDR3 DNA reads TGTGCCAGCAGCCAATACGGGGGTTTGTACTTAAGCAATCAGCCCCAGCATTTT. Encoded protein: CASSQYGGLYLSNQPQHF.